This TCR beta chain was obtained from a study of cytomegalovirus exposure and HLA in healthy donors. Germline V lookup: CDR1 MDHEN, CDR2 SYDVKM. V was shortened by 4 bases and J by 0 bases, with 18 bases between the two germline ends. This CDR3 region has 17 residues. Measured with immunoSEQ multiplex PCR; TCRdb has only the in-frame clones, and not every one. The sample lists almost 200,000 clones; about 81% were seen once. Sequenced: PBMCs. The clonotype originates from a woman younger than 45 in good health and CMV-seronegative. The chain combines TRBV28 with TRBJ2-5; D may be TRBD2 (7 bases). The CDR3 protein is CASSSPLGGAYQETQYF. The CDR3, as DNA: TGTGCCAGCAGTTCCCCCCTGGGGGGGGCCTACCAAGAGACCCAGTACTTC.